This T cell receptor beta chain was identified during a study of cytomegalovirus exposure and HLA in healthy donors. General study points: Among donors in an Asian-associated ancestry cluster, a later analysis reportedly found fewer N-insertions than the roughly 700-donor mean.

Donors had nominal health at sampling but likely had unrecorded immune exposures. The length of the CDR3 is 16 residues. Germline V gene lookup returns CDR1 SSHAT and CDR2 FNYEAQ (reference sequence). Researchers ran the PCR with 60 Vbeta and 13 Jbeta primers. This table comes from immunoSEQ multiplex PCR, and its TCRdb copy is limited to in-frame clones, with some not included. This table holds fewer than 140,000 clones, under 80% found once. The table lists this clone with a few counts. Its antigen is undetermined. At one end the junction does not follow the germline gene, possibly because of a read error.

The sequenced sample consisted of PBMCs. The chain couples TRBV7-7 to TRBJ2-1; 7 bases are shared with TRBD2. The TCR sequence derives from a woman between 45 and 60 years old in good health and CMV-seropositive. The chain's CDR3 is CASSPQREGTYNEQFF. The CDR3 nucleotides are TGTGCTAGCAGCCCTCAGAGGGAGGGGACCTACAATGAGCAGTTCTTC.